The subject of this entry is one T cell receptor beta chain. This clone occurred once. This clone's antigen is unknown. No base quality information exists; no much larger clone differs at one position. V is pruned by 11 bases and J by 7 bases, leaving 11 bases of the junction without a gene match. Per the germline V gene, MNHNS is the CDR1 and SASEGT is the CDR2. The CDR3 runs 13 amino acids, cysteine and phenylalanine included. Solely the CDR3 DNA is kept, with 39 bases framed from the first base. At diagnosis, peripheral blood, uninvolved tumor-adjacent lung and tumor were collected and stored as a combination of fresh-frozen and FFPE material. For TCR repertoire profiling, the blood samples were analyzed as peripheral blood mononuclear cells. The sample belongs to a study of T cells in localized non-small cell lung cancer (dated by TCRdb to 2020 to 2022). Study-level background: The study analyzed T cell repertoires of about 230 early-stage NSCLC patients, comparing tumors and uninvolved tumor-adjacent lungs. The cohort consisted of about 240 treatment-naive NSCLC patients whose localized lung tumors had been resected. The mean age of the NSCLC patients was less than 70 years, with approximately 130 men and 95 to 110 women.

TCR beta CDR3 regions were sequenced from DNA using the immunoSEQ Assay. The original methods were these. T cell density was computed as TCR beta template counts normalized to usable DNA estimated by amplifying housekeeping genes. Richness was estimated using the preseqR package, with extrapolation to 400,000 templates for PBMC samples and to 120,000 templates for tissue samples. Clonality was calculated as one minus Pielou's evenness. To identify tissue-enriched TCRs, differential abundance testing was run on productive amino-acid clonotypes with a minimum total count of 5 and an alpha of 0.1. Repertoire overlap between compartments was quantified with the Jaccard Index and Morisita Overlap Index. GLIPH grouped TCR beta CDR3s together with public tetramer-defined viral CDR3s, and a viral motif had to include at least three viral sequences and also show V-gene enrichment. The table was pulled from immuneACCESS by TCRdb, which kept in-frame rearrangements only. Such tables lose some clones; where checked, under half of the loss comes from unresolved V genes, and the rest has no known cause. That table furnishes V, J and clone size, whereas the DNA furnished D and trimming. This sample comprises some 21,000 clones, over 75% of them detected only once. 8.4% of the sample is in the top ten clones.

What the study reported, not specific to this receptor: Uninvolved tumor-adjacent lung showed the highest T cell clonality, higher than tumor, which suggests more focused antigenic responses in the adjacent lung. Since the design was exploratory, TCR variables were selected using unadjusted p-values with no false-discovery rate correction. A median of 57 of the top 100 tumor clones turned up in the paired uninvolved adjacent lung, and 25 to 30 of those clones also ranked among the top 100 of that same adjacent lung. Multi-region tumor sequencing was not performed, so intratumor heterogeneity could not be excluded. Higher T cell density in blood was associated with longer overall survival, whereas higher clonality in adjacent lung was associated with shorter survival.

Sequenced here: peripheral blood, sampled before any cancer treatment. The V and J genes are TRBV6-1 and TRBJ1-1, with TRBD1 identical over 9 junction bases. The TCR originated in a man aged 35 to 69 with stage I lung adenocarcinoma. The sequenced DNA: TGTGCCTGCAAGCTACAGGGGGCGAGTGAAGCTTTCTTT. Its amino acids are CACKLQGASEAFF.